The 6 T cell receptor beta chains below come from one sample, sequenced in a study of blood T cells in healthy people across ages. A sample-barcoded 5' primer and a J-beta primer mix were used in a second PCR of roughly 7 to 11 cycles. Each CDR3 protein is one row after TCRdb ran MiXCR on the 5' RACE reads. The sample lists hundreds of thousands of distinct CDR3 sequences; approximately 40% were seen once. The sample taken for sequencing was blood. The source of these receptors is a man older than 75 in good health.

The chain couples TRBV6-2 or TRBV6-3 to TRBJ2-7; possible D gene TRBD2, 6 bases. This CDR3 comprises 12 residues. Germline V gene data show CDR1 as MNHEY and CDR2 as SVGEGT. Between the trimmed V and J ends, which lost 8 bases and 3 bases, there was a span of 11 bases. CDR3: CASSTRYYEQYF. The CDR3 bases are TGTGCCAGCTCGACTAGGTACTACGAGCAGTACTTC.

As to this clonotype: An end of the junction differs from the germline gene, which may be a read error. This chain joins TRBV6-2 or TRBV6-3 and TRBJ2-1, with 10 bases lining up with TRBD2. Germline lookup yields CDR1 MNHEY and CDR2 SVGEGT. The CDR3 covers 14 residues. The CDR3 DNA follows: TGTGCCAGCGGTTACGGGCTAGCGGGAGCCGTTTCGTTCTTC. Amino acid sequence: CASGYGLAGAVSFF.

This clonotype was seen repeatedly, ten times or more. This chain uses TRBV12-3 or TRBV12-4 with TRBJ2-5; 9 bases line up with TRBD2. The CDR3 loop spans 15 amino acids. After removal of 5 bases from V and 1 base from J, the junction contained 5 bases not matched to a gene. The CDR3 here is CASSRSGGIQETQYF. CDR3 DNA: TGTGCCAGCAGTAGGAGCGGGGGGATCCAAGAGACCCAGTACTTC.

Many counts were recorded for this clonotype. V gene TRBV27 combines with J gene TRBJ2-3; perhaps TRBD1 as D (7 bases). The ends were cut back, 1 base at V and 4 bases at J, with 15 bases in the middle. Per germline, CDR1 MNHEY and CDR2 SMNVEV (reference sequence). This CDR3 region has 16 residues. In DNA, the CDR3 is TGTGCCAGCAGTTTATACGGAGGGGGCCTCGCAGATACGCAGTATTTT. This codes for CASSLYGGGLADTQYF.

This clonotype was seen a handful of times. V usage is TRBV20-1 and J usage is TRBJ1-2, with 10 bases that match TRBD1. CDR3 length: 14 amino acids. V lost 4 bases and J lost 6; bases outside the gene matches: 8. Germline V gene lookup returns CDR1 DFQATT and CDR2 SNEGSKA (reference sequence). The CDR3 reads CSATRQGAFDGYTF. The CDR3 nucleotides are TGCAGTGCTACTAGACAGGGGGCTTTTGATGGCTACACCTTC.

The sample holds a few counts of this clonotype. The chain is built from TRBV4-1 and TRBJ2-1; D ambiguous. The CDR3 consists of 17 residues. Germline lookup yields CDR1 MGHRA and CDR2 YSYEKL. With 1 base removed from V and 0 bases from J, the gap between germline ends came to 13 bases. CDR3: CASSQAPRRFSYNEQFF. CDR3 bases: TGCGCCAGCAGCCAAGCCCCGCGTAGATTCTCCTACAATGAGCAGTTCTTC.